This T cell receptor beta chain comes out of a study of T cells after yellow fever vaccination. This CDR3 is 15 amino acids long. CDR1 SEHNR and CDR2 FQNEAQ come from the germline V gene (reference sequence). V dropped 5 bases and J dropped 2 bases, with 15 bases sitting between them. This clonotype came up a few times. MiXCR, applied by TCRdb to the 5' RACE reads, yields one record per CDR3 protein. Altogether under 200,000 distinct CDR3 sequences are present, around 7.3% being singletons, with the ten largest covering 2.5%. The chain recombines TRBV7-9 with TRBJ1-2, with D possibly being TRBD1 (6 bases). The clonotype originates from a man between 18 and 35 years old who received the YFV17D yellow fever vaccine. The input for sequencing was CD4+ T cells sorted from PBMCs, taken less than 6 days after the first yellow fever vaccination. The CDR3 spells CASSPDGGLNYGYTF. The CDR3 DNA is TGTGCCAGCAGCCCCGACGGGGGCCTGAACTATGGCTACACCTTC.